The rows below give T cell receptor beta chains drawn from one sample of a study of CD8+ T cells in alopecia areata. Measured with immunoSEQ multiplex PCR; TCRdb has only the in-frame clones, and not every one. The sample contains 160,000 or so clones, 55% to 75% of which appear only once. The material sequenced was CD4+ T cells sorted from blood, taken at week 4, from a patient treated with tofacitinib. These receptors originate from a human donor with alopecia areata. Each CDR3 is given with its conserved first and last residue. A D gene is named only where the DNA matches it firmly. Not all rows give a size; the values are once, few, many and, for expanded clones, a class.

v_gene: TRBV2; abundance: NA; j_gene: TRBJ1-6; d_gene: NA; CDR3aa: CASRETPINSPLHF; CDR3nt: TGTGCCAGCAGAGAGACCCCGATTAATTCACCCCTCCACTTT
v_gene: TRBV5-4; abundance: NA; j_gene: TRBJ1-6; d_gene: NA; CDR3aa: CASRPDLGNSPLHF; CDR3nt: TGTGCCAGCAGGCCCGACTTGGGGAATTCACCCCTCCACTTT
v_gene: TRBV2; abundance: NA; j_gene: TRBJ2-1; d_gene: NA; CDR3aa: CASGRHINNEQFF; CDR3nt: TGTGCCAGCGGCCGGCACATAAACAATGAGCAGTTCTTC
v_gene: TRBV4-3; abundance: NA; j_gene: TRBJ1-5; d_gene: NA; CDR3aa: CASSSTWGDNQPQHF; CDR3nt: TGCGCCAGCAGCTCGACTTGGGGGGATAATCAGCCCCAGCATTTT
v_gene: TRBV29-1; abundance: NA; j_gene: TRBJ1-2; d_gene: NA; CDR3aa: CSVEGSGWGYTF; CDR3nt: TGCAGCGTTGAAGGGTCGGGCTGGGGCTACACCTTC
v_gene: TRBV5-4; abundance: NA; j_gene: TRBJ2-3; d_gene: NA; CDR3aa: CASSRTITDTQYF; CDR3nt: TGTGCCAGCAGCCGGACAATCACAGATACGCAGTATTTT
v_gene: TRBV11-1; abundance: NA; j_gene: TRBJ2-4; d_gene: TRBD1; CDR3aa: CASSRDRDKNIQYF; CDR3nt: TGTGCCAGCAGCCGGGACAGGGACAAAAACATTCAGTACTTC
v_gene: TRBV29-1; abundance: NA; j_gene: TRBJ1-2; d_gene: NA; CDR3aa: CIPISYGYTF; CDR3nt: TGCATCCCTATTTCCTATGGCTACACCTTC
v_gene: TRBV5-1; abundance: few; j_gene: TRBJ1-2; d_gene: TRBD1; CDR3aa: CASGQGDYGYTF; CDR3nt: TGCGCCAGCGGACAGGGGGACTATGGCTACACCTTC
v_gene: TRBV30; abundance: NA; j_gene: TRBJ1-1; d_gene: NA; CDR3aa: CAWSVRPGGRTEAFF; CDR3nt: TGTGCCTGGAGTGTACGGCCCGGGGGGAGGACTGAAGCTTTCTTT
v_gene: TRBV4-3; abundance: NA; j_gene: TRBJ1-4; d_gene: NA; CDR3aa: CASSPRHRATNEKLFF; CDR3nt: TGCGCCAGCAGCCCTCGGCACAGAGCAACTAATGAAAAACTGTTTTTT
v_gene: TRBV5-1; abundance: NA; j_gene: TRBJ2-7; d_gene: NA; CDR3aa: CASSLTSGAYEQYF; CDR3nt: TGCGCCAGCAGTCTCACCTCGGGCGCCTACGAGCAGTACTTC